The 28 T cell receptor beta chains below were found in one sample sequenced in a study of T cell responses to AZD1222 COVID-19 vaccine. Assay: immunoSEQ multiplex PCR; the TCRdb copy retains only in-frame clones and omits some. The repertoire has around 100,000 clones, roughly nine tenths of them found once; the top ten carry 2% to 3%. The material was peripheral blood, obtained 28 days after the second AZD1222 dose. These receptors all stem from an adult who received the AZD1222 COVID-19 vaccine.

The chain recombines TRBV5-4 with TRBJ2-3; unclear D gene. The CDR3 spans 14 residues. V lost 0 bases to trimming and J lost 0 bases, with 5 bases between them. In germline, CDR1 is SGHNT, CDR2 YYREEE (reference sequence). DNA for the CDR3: TGTGCCAGCAGCTTGGGTGGGAGCACAGATACGCAGTATTTT. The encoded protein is CASSLGGSTDTQYF. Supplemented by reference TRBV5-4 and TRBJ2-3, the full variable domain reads ETGVTQSPTHLIKTRGQQVTLRCSSQSGHNTVSWYQQALGQGPQFIFQYYREEENGRGNFPPRFSGLQFPNYSSELNVNALELDDSALYLCASSLGGSTDTQYFGPGTRLTVL.

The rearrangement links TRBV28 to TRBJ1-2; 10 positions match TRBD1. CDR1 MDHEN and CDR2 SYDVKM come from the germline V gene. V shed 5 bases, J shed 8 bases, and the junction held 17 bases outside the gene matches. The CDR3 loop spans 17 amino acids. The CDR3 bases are TGTGCCAGCAGTAGCTACGCCGGGACAGGGGCCCTCTACGGCTACACCTTC. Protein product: CASSSYAGTGALYGYTF.

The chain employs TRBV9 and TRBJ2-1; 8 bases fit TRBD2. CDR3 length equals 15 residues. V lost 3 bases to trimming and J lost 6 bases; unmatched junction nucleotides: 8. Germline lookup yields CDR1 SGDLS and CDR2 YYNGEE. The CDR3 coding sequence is TGTGCCAGCAGCGCTGGGACTAGTTTTTCCAATGAGCAGTTCTTC. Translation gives CASSAGTSFSNEQFF. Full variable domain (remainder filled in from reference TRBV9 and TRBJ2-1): DSGVTQTPKHLITATGQRVTLRCSPRSGDLSVYWYQQSLDQGLQFLIQYYNGEERAKGNILERFSAQQFPDLHSELNLSSLELGDSALYFCASSAGTSFSNEQFFGPGTRLTVL.

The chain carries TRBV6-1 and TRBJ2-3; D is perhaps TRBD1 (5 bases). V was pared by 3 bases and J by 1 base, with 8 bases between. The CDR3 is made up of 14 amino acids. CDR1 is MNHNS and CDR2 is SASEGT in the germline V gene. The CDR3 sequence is CASSDTGGTDTQYF. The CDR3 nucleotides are TGTGCCAGCAGTGATACAGGAGGCACAGATACGCAGTATTTT.

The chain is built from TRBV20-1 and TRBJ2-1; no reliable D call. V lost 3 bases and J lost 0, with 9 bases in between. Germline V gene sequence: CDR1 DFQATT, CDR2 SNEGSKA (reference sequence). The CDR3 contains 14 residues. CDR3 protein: CSASGQSSYNEQFF. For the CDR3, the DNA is TGCAGTGCTAGTGGTCAAAGCTCCTACAATGAGCAGTTCTTC.

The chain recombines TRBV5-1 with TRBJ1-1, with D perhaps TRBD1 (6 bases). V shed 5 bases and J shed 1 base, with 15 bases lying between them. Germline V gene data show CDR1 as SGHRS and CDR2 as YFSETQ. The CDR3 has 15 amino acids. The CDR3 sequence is CASRYLGGPNTEAFF. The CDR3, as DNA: TGCGCCAGCAGATATCTTGGGGGGCCGAACACTGAAGCTTTCTTT.

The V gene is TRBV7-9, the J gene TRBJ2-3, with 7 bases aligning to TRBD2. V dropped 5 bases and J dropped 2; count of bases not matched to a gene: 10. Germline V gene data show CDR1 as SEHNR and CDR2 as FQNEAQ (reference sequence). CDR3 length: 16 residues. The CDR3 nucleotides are TGTGCCAGCAGCGACTGGACTAGAGAAGCCACAGATACGCAGTATTTT. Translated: CASSDWTREATDTQYF.

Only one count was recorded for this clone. CDR3 coding DNA: TGTGCCAGCAGCGCCTCCGGGACAGGGGTCTACGAGCAGTACTTC. Translating gives CASSASGTGVYEQYF. The gene calls are TRBV9 and TRBJ2-7; TRBD1 matches at 10 bases. In germline, CDR1 is SGDLS, CDR2 YYNGEE. V was clipped by 3 bases and J by 3 bases; unmatched bases: 6. CDR3 length: 15 residues.

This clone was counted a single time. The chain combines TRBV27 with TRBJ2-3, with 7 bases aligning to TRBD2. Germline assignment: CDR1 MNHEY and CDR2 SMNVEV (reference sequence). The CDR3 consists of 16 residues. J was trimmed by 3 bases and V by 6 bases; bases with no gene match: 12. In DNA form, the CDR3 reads TGTGCCAGCAGCCAGGAGAAGGGAGCGGGGACAGATACGCAGTATTTT. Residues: CASSQEKGAGTDTQYF.

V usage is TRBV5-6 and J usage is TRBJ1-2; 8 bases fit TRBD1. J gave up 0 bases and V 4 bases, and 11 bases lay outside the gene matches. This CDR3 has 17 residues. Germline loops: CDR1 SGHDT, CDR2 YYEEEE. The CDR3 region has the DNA TGTGCCAGCAGCCTAGGACAGGGCGGGTTCGCTAACTATGGCTACACCTTC. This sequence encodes CASSLGQGGFANYGYTF.

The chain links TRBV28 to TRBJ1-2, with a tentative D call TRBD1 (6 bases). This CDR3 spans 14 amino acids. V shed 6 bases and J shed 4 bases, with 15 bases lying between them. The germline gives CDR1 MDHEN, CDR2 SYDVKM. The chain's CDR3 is CASRQGGALYGYTF. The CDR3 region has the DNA TGTGCCAGCAGACAAGGGGGGGCGCTCTATGGCTACACCTTC.

The CDR3 is CASSQDSATNQPQHF. The CDR3 region has the DNA TGTGCCAGCAGCCAAGATAGTGCGACAAATCAGCCCCAGCATTTT. The V gene is TRBV3-1 (or the pseudogene TRBV3-2), the J gene TRBJ1-5; no clear D. V was pared by 0 bases and J by 4 bases, with 10 bases between. Germline V gene lookup returns CDR1 LGHDT and CDR2 YNNKEL (reference sequence). This CDR3 comprises 15 residues.

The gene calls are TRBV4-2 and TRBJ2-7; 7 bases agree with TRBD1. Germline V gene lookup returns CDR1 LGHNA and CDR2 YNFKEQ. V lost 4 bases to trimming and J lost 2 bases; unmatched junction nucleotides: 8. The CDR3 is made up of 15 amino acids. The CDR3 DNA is TGTGCCAGCAGCCGAGGACAGGCCTCACCCTACGAGCAGTACTTC. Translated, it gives CASSRGQASPYEQYF.

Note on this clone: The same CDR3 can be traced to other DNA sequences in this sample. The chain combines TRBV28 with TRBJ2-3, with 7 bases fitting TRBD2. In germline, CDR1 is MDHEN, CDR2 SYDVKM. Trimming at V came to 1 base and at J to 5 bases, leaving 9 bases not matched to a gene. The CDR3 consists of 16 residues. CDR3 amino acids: CASSLLAGAVGDTQYF. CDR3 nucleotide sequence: TGTGCCAGCAGTTTATTGGCGGGAGCAGTCGGAGATACGCAGTATTTT.

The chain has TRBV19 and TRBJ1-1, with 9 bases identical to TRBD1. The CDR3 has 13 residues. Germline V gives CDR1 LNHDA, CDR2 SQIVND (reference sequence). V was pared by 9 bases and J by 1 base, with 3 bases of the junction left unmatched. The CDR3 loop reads CASKTGGNTEAFF. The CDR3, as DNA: TGTGCCAGCAAGACAGGGGGGAACACTGAAGCTTTCTTT.

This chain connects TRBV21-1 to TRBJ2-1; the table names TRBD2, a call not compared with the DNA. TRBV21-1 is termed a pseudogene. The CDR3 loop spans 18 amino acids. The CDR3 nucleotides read TGTGCCAGCAGCAAAGAGAAGACTAGCGGGGACTCCTACAATGAGCAGTTCTTC. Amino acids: CASSKEKTSGDSYNEQFF.

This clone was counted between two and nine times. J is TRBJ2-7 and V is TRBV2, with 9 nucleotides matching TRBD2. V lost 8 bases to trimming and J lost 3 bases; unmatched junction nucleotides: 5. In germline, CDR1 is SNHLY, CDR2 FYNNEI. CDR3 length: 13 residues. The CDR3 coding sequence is TGTGCCAGCCGGGCTAGCGGGATCTACGAGCAGTACTTC. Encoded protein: CASRASGIYEQYF.

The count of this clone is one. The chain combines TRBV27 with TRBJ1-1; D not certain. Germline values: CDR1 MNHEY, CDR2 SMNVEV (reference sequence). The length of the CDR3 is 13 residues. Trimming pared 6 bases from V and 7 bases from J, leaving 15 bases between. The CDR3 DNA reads TGTGCCAGCAGCCTCGACCCGGGATTTGAAGCTTTCTTT. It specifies CASSLDPGFEAFF.

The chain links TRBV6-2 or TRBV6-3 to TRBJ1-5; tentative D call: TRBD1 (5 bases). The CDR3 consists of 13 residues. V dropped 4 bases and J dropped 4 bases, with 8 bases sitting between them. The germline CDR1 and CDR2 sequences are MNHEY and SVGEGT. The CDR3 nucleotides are TGTGCCAGCAGTTCGGGGCCTAATCAGCCCCAGCATTTT. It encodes CASSSGPNQPQHF.

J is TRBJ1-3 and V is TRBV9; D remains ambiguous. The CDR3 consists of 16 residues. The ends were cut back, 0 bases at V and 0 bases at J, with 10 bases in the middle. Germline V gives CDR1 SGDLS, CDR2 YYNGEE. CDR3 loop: CASSVATATSGNTIYF. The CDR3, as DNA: TGTGCCAGCAGCGTAGCTACGGCAACCTCTGGAAACACCATATATTTT.

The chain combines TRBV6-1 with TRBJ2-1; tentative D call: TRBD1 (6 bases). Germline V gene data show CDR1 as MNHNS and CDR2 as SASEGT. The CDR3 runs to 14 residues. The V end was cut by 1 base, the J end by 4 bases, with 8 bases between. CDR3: CASSEDRVYNEQFF. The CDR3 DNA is TGTGCCAGCAGTGAAGACAGGGTGTACAATGAGCAGTTCTTC.

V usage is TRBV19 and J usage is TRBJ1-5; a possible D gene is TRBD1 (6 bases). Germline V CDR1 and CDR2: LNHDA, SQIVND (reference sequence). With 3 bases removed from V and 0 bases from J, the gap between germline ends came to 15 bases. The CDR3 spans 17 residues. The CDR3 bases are TGTGCCAGTAGTATTCCCCGGACAGTCTATAGCAATCAGCCCCAGCATTTT. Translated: CASSIPRTVYSNQPQHF.

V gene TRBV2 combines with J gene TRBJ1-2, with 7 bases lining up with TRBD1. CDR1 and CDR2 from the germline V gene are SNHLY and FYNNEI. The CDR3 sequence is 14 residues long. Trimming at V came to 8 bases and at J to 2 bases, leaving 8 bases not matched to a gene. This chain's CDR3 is CASRPTGSNYGYTF. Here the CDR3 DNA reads TGTGCCAGCCGCCCGACAGGGAGCAACTATGGCTACACCTTC.

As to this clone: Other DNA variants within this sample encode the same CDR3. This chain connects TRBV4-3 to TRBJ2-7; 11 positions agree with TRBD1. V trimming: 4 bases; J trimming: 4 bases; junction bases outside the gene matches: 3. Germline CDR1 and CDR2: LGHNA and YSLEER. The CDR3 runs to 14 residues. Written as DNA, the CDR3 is TGCGCCAGCAGCCCAGGACAGGGGGCTTACGAGCAGTACTTC. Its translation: CASSPGQGAYEQYF.

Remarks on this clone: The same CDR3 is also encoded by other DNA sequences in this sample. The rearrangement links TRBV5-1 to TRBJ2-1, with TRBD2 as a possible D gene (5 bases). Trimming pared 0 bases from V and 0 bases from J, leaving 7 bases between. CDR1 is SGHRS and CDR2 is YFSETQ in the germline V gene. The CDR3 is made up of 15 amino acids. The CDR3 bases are TGCGCCAGCAGCTTGGGGGAGAGCTCCTACAATGAGCAGTTCTTC. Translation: CASSLGESSYNEQFF.

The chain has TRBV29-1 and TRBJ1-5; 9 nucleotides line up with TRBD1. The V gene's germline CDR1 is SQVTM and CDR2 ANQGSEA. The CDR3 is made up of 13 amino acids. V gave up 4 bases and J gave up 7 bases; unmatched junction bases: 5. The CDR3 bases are TGCAGCGTTGCAACAGGGGGCAGGCAGCCCCAGCATTTT. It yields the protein CSVATGGRQPQHF.

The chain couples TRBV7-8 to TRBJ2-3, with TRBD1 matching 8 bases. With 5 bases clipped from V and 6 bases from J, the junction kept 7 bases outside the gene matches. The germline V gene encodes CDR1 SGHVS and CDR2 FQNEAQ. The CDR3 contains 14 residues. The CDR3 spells CASSQNRGEDTQYF. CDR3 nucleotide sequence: TGTGCCAGCAGCCAGAACAGGGGGGAGGATACGCAGTATTTT. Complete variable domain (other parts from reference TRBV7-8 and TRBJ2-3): GAGVSQSPRYKVAKRGQDVALRCDPISGHVSLFWYQQALGQGPEFLTYFQNEAQLDKSGLPSDRFFAERPEGSVSTLKIQRTQQEDSAVYLCASSQNRGEDTQYFGPGTRLTVL.

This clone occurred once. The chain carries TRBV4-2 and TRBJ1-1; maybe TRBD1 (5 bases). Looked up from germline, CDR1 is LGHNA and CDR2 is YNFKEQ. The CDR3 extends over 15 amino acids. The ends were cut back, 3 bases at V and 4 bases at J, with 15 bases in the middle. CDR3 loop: CASSHLGTGRTEAFF. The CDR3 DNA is TGTGCCAGCAGCCATCTAGGGACTGGACGCACTGAAGCTTTCTTT.